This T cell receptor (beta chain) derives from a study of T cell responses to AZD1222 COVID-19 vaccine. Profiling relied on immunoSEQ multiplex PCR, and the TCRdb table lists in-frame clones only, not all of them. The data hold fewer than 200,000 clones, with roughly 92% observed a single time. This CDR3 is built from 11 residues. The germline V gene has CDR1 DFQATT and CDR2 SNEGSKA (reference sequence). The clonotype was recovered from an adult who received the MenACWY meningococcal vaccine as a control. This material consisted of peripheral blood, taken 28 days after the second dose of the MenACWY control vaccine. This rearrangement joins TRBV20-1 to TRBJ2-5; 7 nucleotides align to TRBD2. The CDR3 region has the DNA TGCAGGTGCGGGAGTAAGGAGACCCAGTACTTC. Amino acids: CRCGSKETQYF.